Listed here are 6 T cell receptor beta chains from one sample, sequenced in a study of OX40 agonist ivuxolimab in advanced cancers. Libraries were prepared by immunoSEQ multiplex PCR; TCRdb keeps only in-frame clonotypes and omits some of them. The repertoire includes nearly 50,000 clones, around nine tenths of them detected once, and 0.55% to 0.65% sits in the top ten. This specimen was CD4+ or CD8+ T cells sorted from blood, taken in a trial of the OX40 agonist ivuxolimab. The receptor source for this set is an adult with an advanced solid tumor such as melanoma, head and neck, liver or kidney cancer.

This rearrangement joins TRBV19 to TRBJ2-7, with 8 nucleotides matching TRBD2. There are 17 residues in the CDR3. Germline CDR1 LNHDA, CDR2 SQIVND (reference sequence). V was pared by 3 bases and J by 3 bases, with 13 bases of the junction left unmatched. Here the CDR3 reads CASSMRGPGLVLYEQYF. In DNA, the CDR3 is TGTGCCAGTAGTATGAGGGGCCCGGGACTAGTTCTCTACGAGCAGTACTTC.

V usage is TRBV10-3 and J usage is TRBJ2-7, with D perhaps TRBD1 (6 bases). There are 11 residues in the CDR3. Trimming removed 6 bases from V and 4 bases from J, with 7 bases in between. Germline CDR1 and CDR2: ENHRY and SYGVKD. CDR3 sequence: CAISTGYEQYF. The CDR3 DNA is TGTGCCATCAGCACAGGGTACGAGCAGTACTTC.

The V gene is TRBV19, the J gene TRBJ2-3, with TRBD1 matching over 9 bases. Germline-derived CDR1 and CDR2 are LNHDA and SQIVND (reference sequence). The CDR3 length is 17 residues. V shed 4 bases and J 7 bases; nucleotides not matched to a gene: 15. CDR3 DNA sequence: TGTGCCAGTAGTACGACCCGGCCGGGACAGGGCGTAAATACGCAGTATTTT. Encoded protein: CASSTTRPGQGVNTQYF.

J is TRBJ1-1 and V is TRBV11-2, with unresolved D. CDR3 length equals 12 residues. Germline CDR1 and CDR2: SGHAT and FQNNGV. Trimming took 1 base from V and 5 from J, leaving 5 bases between them. Written as DNA, the CDR3 is TGTGCCAGCAGCTTAGGGAGGACTGAAGCTTTCTTT. Encoded protein: CASSLGRTEAFF.

The rearrangement joins TRBV4-1 to TRBJ1-5, with D tentatively TRBD1 (6 bases). Germline V lookup: CDR1 MGHRA, CDR2 YSYEKL. The CDR3 loop spans 15 amino acids. V was pared by 2 bases and J by 4 bases, with 12 bases between. CDR3 region: CASSQPRGGNQPQHF. CDR3 nucleotides: TGCGCCAGCAGCCAACCCAGGGGCGGTAATCAGCCCCAGCATTTT.

The rearrangement uses TRBV7-3 and TRBJ2-3, with 8 bases aligning to TRBD2. The CDR3 totals 14 residues. Germline assignment: CDR1 SGHTA and CDR2 FQGTGA. J was trimmed by 5 bases and V by 1 base; bases with no gene match: 2. The CDR3 DNA sequence: TGTGCCAGCAGCTTAAATCTAGCGGGAGATACGCAGTATTTT. As protein: CASSLNLAGDTQYF.